This TCR beta chain emerged from a study of T cells in Graves' hyperthyroidism and ophthalmopathy. V was cut by 1 base and J by 8 bases, with 11 bases left in between. The CDR3 covers 13 residues. Germline CDR1 is SGHVS and CDR2 is FQNEAQ. What was amplified from RNA transcripts were TCR beta CDR3 regions. Using the HTBI primer set, a first-round RT-PCR was run on the TCR CDR3. TCRdb called the multiplex PCR reads again in MiXCR, with one record for every CDR3 protein. This table has around 500,000 distinct CDR3 sequences, 13% to 15% appearing once. This clonotype was counted a few times. Sequenced input: blood. This TCR came from a woman aged 18-35 years with Graves' hyperthyroidism. V is TRBV7-8 and J is TRBJ1-2; tentatively, D is TRBD1 (6 bases). The CDR3 protein is CASSLDRVGGYTF. In DNA form, the CDR3 reads TGTGCCAGCAGCTTAGACAGGGTAGGCGGCTACACCTTC.